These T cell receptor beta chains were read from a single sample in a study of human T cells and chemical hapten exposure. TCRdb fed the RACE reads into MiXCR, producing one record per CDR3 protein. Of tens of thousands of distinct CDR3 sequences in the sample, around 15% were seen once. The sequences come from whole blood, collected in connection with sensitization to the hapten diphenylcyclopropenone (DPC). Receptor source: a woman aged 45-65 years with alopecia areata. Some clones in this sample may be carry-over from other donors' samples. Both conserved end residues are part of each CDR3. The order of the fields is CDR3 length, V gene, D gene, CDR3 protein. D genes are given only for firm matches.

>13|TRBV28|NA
CASLTRGRSPLHF
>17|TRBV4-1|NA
CASSQDLAGLQADTQYF
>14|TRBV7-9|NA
CASSLGQGNQPQHF
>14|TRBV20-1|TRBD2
CSALKAGVFHEQFF
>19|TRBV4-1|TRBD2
CASSPSGLAGLMSYNEQFF
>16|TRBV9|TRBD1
CASSDDLTGDNEKLFF
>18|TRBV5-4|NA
CASSSKIGTRSSYNEQFF
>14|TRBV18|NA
CASSPSGRKNGYTF
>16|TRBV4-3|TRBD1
CASSQDRDRGPSEQYF
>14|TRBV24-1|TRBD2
CATSGTSGENEQFF
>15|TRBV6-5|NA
CASRQGQGLLYEQYF
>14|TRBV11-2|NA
CASTLQGVKNIQYF
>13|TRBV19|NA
CASSIQQGYEQYF
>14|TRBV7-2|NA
CASSLMLAAFEQFF
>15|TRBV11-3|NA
CASSFEAGKAGEQYF
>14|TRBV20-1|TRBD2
CSAGSGRGTDTQYF
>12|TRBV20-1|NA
CSAAVRGYEQYF
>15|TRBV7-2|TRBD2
CASSYRGTRGETQYF
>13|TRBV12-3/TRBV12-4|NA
CASSFLSGDTQYF
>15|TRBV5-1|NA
CASSLLPGAGEKLFF
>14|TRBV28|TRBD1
CASRGQGAVSEQYF
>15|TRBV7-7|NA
CASSLGLAPPDTQYF
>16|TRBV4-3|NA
CASSQDYDGTQQPQHF
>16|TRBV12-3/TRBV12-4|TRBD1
CASSSYQGVGTNGYTF
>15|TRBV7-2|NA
CASSLVRGTQETQYF
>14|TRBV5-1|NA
CASSLGQIQETQYF
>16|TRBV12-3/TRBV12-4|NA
CASNPTLGSGANVLTF
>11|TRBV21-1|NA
CASDRFTEALF
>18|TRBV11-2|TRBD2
CASSRGLAGGAQRNEQFF
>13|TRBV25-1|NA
CASSYFGGTEAFF
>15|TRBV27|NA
CASSLSWTGNTEAFF
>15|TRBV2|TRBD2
CASRKTSGRSHEQFF
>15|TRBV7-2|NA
CASSTVTGFDEKLFF
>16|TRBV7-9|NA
CASSLVLVDNKNIQYF
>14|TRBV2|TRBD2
CASRLAGPTGELFF
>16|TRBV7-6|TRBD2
CASSSGLAGLTDTQYF
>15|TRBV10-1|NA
CASSEGLDPNTEAFF
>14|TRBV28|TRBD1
CASSASLLGQGLYF
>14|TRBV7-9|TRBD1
CASSTDRGNQPQHF
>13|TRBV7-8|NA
CASSLFIGTEAFF
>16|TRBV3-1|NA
CASSQWLGTTLAEQYF
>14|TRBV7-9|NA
CASQFSSGANVLTF
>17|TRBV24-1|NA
CATSDLPKGVHQETQYF
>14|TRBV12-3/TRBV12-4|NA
CASSLGRQNTEAFF
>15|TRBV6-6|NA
CASSYSIRDNEKLFF
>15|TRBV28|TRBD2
CASSLGGLDTDTQYF
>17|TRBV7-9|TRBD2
CASSLGSGRRGTDTQYF